Listed here are 26 T cell receptor beta chains from one sample, sequenced in a study of blood T cells in healthy people across ages. Next came a second PCR, run for about 6 to 11 cycles, which used a sample-barcoded 5' primer along with a J-beta primer mix. TCRdb reprocessed the 5' RACE reads with MiXCR, giving one entry per CDR3 protein. This sample carries 700,000 or so distinct CDR3 sequences, approximately 21% of them seen once, and the ten largest clones take 20% to 25%. The material sequenced was blood. Every receptor here comes from a man aged 70 or older in good health.

This clonotype was observed a handful of times. The chain recombines TRBV18 with TRBJ1-6; D may be TRBD1 (6 bases). V lost 3 bases, J lost 8 bases, and 11 bases lay in between. Germline V CDR1 and CDR2: KGHSH, LQKENI. This CDR3 has 14 amino acids. The CDR3: CASSPTNRDSPLHF. The DNA for the CDR3 is TGTGCCAGCTCACCCACTAACAGGGATTCACCCCTCCACTTT.

The chain carries TRBV6-5 and TRBJ2-5, with TRBD2 as a possible D gene (5 bases). Germline CDR1 MNHEY, CDR2 SVGAGI. This CDR3 contains 15 residues. Trimming took 2 bases from V and 4 from J, leaving 14 bases between them. CDR3 DNA: TGTGCCAGCAGTTACGTGGGCCCGAGGGCAGAGACCCAGTACTTC. This sequence encodes CASSYVGPRAETQYF.

This clonotype was seen a few times. The chain combines TRBV20-1 with TRBJ2-5; maybe TRBD2 (5 bases). The CDR3 is 13 residues long. Trimming cost V 6 bases and J 1 base, with 12 bases left between them. CDR1 DFQATT and CDR2 SNEGSKA come from the germline V gene (reference sequence). The CDR3 coding sequence is TGCAGTGCCCATCAAGGAGGCCAAGAGACCCAGTACTTC. It translates to CSAHQGGQETQYF.

This sequence joins TRBV3-1 and TRBJ1-6, with 9 nucleotides matching TRBD1. CDR3 size: 16 residues. V dropped 0 bases and J dropped 11; count of bases not matched to a gene: 8. The germline gives CDR1 LGHDT, CDR2 YNNKEL (reference sequence). The CDR3 sequence is CASSQDWTGATTPLHF. The CDR3, as DNA: TGTGCCAGCAGCCAAGACTGGACAGGGGCCACTACACCCCTCCACTTT.

The chain recombines TRBV2 with TRBJ1-4; D is perhaps TRBD1 (5 bases). The V gene's germline CDR1 is SNHLY and CDR2 FYNNEI. CDR3 length: 15 amino acids. V was trimmed by 2 bases and J by 3 bases, leaving 10 bases between them. The CDR3 here is CASSEQAGANEKLFF. For the CDR3, the DNA is TGTGCCAGCAGTGAACAGGCGGGGGCTAATGAAAAACTGTTTTTT.

The chain couples TRBV2 to TRBJ1-1; 8 positions match TRBD1. The V and J ends lost 3 bases and 5 bases, in that order; junction bases with no gene match: 5. The CDR3 has 14 amino acids. Looked up from germline, CDR1 is SNHLY and CDR2 is FYNNEI. The CDR3 nucleotides read TGTGCCAGCAGTGAGACAGGGGTGGGGACTGAAGCTTTCTTT. Residues: CASSETGVGTEAFF.

This chain uses TRBV5-1 with TRBJ1-5; D may be TRBD1 (5 bases). There are 14 residues in the CDR3. Germline CDR1 is SGHRS and CDR2 is YFSETQ. The V gene lost 4 bases and the J gene lost 4 bases, with 12 bases spanning the gap. CDR3 in DNA: TGCGCCAGCAGCCCTCAGGGTCCAAATCAGCCCCAGCATTTT. Its translation: CASSPQGPNQPQHF.

The genes are TRBV5-1 and TRBJ1-1; D is uncertain. V was cut by 3 bases and J by 4 bases, with 10 bases left in between. CDR1 and CDR2 (germline): SGHRS, YFSETQ. The CDR3 sequence is 13 residues long. CDR3 DNA: TGCGCCAGCAGCTACGGCGACGGCACTGAAGCTTTCTTT. Amino acids: CASSYGDGTEAFF.

This clonotype was observed at least ten times. The J gene is TRBJ2-5, the V gene TRBV7-2, with 8 bases aligning to TRBD1. V gave up 3 bases and J gave up 2 bases; unmatched junction bases: 8. The CDR3 consists of 16 residues. CDR1 is SGHTA, CDR2 FQGNSA, per germline. The CDR3, as DNA: TGTGCCAGCAGCTTGGTAGCAGGGGGCCCTCAAGAGACCCAGTACTTC. Its protein is CASSLVAGGPQETQYF.

This clonotype has ten or more counts. A read error may produce the germline difference seen at one junction end. This chain joins TRBV5-1 and TRBJ2-2, with D unclear. Germline values: CDR1 SGHRS, CDR2 YFSETQ. The CDR3 has 13 amino acids. CDR3 nucleotide sequence: TGCGCCAGCAGCTTGGGGCCGGGTAACCTGGACGTTTTT. Protein sequence: CASSLGPGNLDVF. Filled out from reference TRBV5-1 and TRBJ2-2, the complete variable domain reads KAGVTQTPRYLIKTRGQQVTLSCSPISGHRSVSWYQQTPGQGLQFLFEYFSETQRNKGNFPGRFSGRQFSNSRSEMNVSTLELGDSALYLCASSLGPGNLDVFGEGSRLTVL.

The chain employs TRBV11-3 and TRBJ2-7, with no clear D. Germline-derived CDR1 and CDR2 are SGHNT and YENEEA. The CDR3 is made up of 19 amino acids. The CDR3 spells CASSLGVRGNQRPHYQQYV. The CDR3 bases are TGTGCCAGCAGCTTAGGGGTTCGTGGCAACCAGAGACCCCACTACCAGCAGTACGTC.

This chain links TRBV7-9 with TRBJ1-5; TRBD1 aligns across 8 bases. There are 15 residues in the CDR3. Looked up from germline, CDR1 is SEHNR and CDR2 is FQNEAQ (reference sequence). Trimming cost V 1 base and J 6 bases; bases outside gene matches: 5. The CDR3 region has the DNA TGTGCCAGCAGCTTAGGGACAGGGAGAGGTCAGCCCCAGCATTTT. Translation: CASSLGTGRGQPQHF.

A word on this clonotype: One junction end does not reproduce the germline sequence, and a read error may be involved. The V gene is TRBV9, the J gene TRBJ2-5; 10 positions agree with TRBD2. Gene TRBJ2-1 matches the end of the DNA better, so the J call may be wrong. The length of the CDR3 is 16 residues. Germline V gives CDR1 SGDLS, CDR2 YYNGEE. This CDR3 reads CASSVGAGGFDDEQFF. CDR3 DNA: TGTGCCAGTAGCGTAGGAGCGGGAGGGTTTGACGATGAGCAGTTCTTC.

The rearrangement joins TRBV6-2 or TRBV6-3 to TRBJ2-5; D gene ambiguous. Near its end, the DNA agrees better with TRBJ2-7, so the J call may be wrong. From germline, CDR1 is MNHEY and CDR2 SVGEGT. The CDR3 runs to 13 residues. The CDR3 DNA sequence: TGTGCCGGCAGCCTAAATCTCCGCAGCGAGCAGTACGTC. Translating it yields CAGSLNLRSEQYV.

The chain recombines TRBV5-4 with TRBJ1-4, with TRBD1 matching over 8 bases. Per the germline V gene, CDR1 is SGHNT and CDR2 is YYREEE (reference sequence). With V trimmed by 4 bases and J by 7 bases, 9 bases remained unmatched. This CDR3 is 15 amino acids long. This CDR3 reads CASSQQGDMGEKLFF. CDR3 sequence (DNA): TGTGCCAGCAGCCAACAGGGGGACATGGGTGAAAAACTGTTTTTT.

This clonotype was seen only a few times. V gene TRBV24-1 combines with J gene TRBJ2-5; the D is unclear. The CDR3 loop spans 13 amino acids. Between the trimmed V and J ends, which lost 9 bases and 1 base, there was a span of 11 bases. Germline values: CDR1 KGHDR, CDR2 SFDVKD. The CDR3 spells CATQDNLQETQYF. The DNA for the CDR3 is TGTGCCACCCAAGACAACCTCCAAGAGACCCAGTACTTC.

The V call is TRBV3-1, the J call TRBJ2-1; D is ambiguous. V dropped 8 bases and J dropped 5 bases, with 19 bases sitting between them. This CDR3 is built from 15 residues. Germline assignment: CDR1 LGHDT and CDR2 YNNKEL (reference sequence). The DNA of the CDR3 is TGTGCCAGCTCACCTAGGAGACTCGTAAACAATGAGCAGTTCTTC. Its translation is CASSPRRLVNNEQFF.

The J gene is TRBJ1-5, the V gene TRBV9; no clear D. V lost 0 bases, J lost 2 bases, and 9 bases lay in between. CDR1 and CDR2 from the germline V gene are SGDLS and YYNGEE. This CDR3 has 15 amino acids. CDR3 protein: CASSVGPGGNQPQHF. CDR3 nucleotides: TGTGCCAGCAGCGTAGGGCCCGGCGGCAATCAGCCCCAGCATTTT.

The V call is TRBV11-2, the J call TRBJ1-4; D is possibly TRBD1 (6 bases). The ends were cut back, 5 bases at V and 12 bases at J, with 16 bases in the middle. The CDR3 contains 13 residues. Looked up from germline, CDR1 is SGHAT and CDR2 is FQNNGV. The CDR3, as DNA: TGTGCCAGCAGCCTAACACCTGGGGGGCAACTGTTTTTT. This sequence encodes CASSLTPGGQLFF.

The sample holds many counts of this clonotype. The chain joins TRBV29-1 to TRBJ1-4, with D tentatively TRBD1 (6 bases). V lost 7 bases, J lost 8 bases, and 20 bases lay in between. Germline CDR1 reads SQVTM; CDR2 reads ANQGSEA. The CDR3 runs 14 residues. Written as DNA, the CDR3 is TGCAGCGCCAAGCGCGGAAATGGGGGCGAAAAACTGTTTTTT. This encodes CSAKRGNGGEKLFF.

Only a few counts were recorded for this clonotype. The V call is TRBV5-6, the J call TRBJ1-4; D not resolved. Germline-derived CDR1 and CDR2 are SGHDT and YYEEEE. The CDR3 length is 13 residues. The germline V and J ends were trimmed by 1 base and 3 bases, with 4 bases remaining between them. The DNA for the CDR3 is TGTGCCAGCAGCTTGACCCCTAATGAAAAACTGTTTTTT. This translates into CASSLTPNEKLFF. Full variable domain (missing parts from reference TRBV5-6 and TRBJ1-4): DAGVTQSPTHLIKTRGQQVTLRCSPKSGHDTVSWYQQALGQGPQFIFQYYEEEERQRGNFPDRFSGHQFPNYSSELNVNALLLGDSALYLCASSLTPNEKLFFGSGTQLSVL.

Only a few counts were recorded for this clonotype. The J gene is TRBJ2-1, the V gene TRBV4-3, with D tentatively TRBD2 (5 bases). The CDR3 is 17 residues long. V lost 4 bases to trimming and J lost 2 bases, with 18 bases between them. Germline lookup yields CDR1 LGHNA and CDR2 YSLEER. The CDR3 DNA follows: TGCGCCAGCAGCCCAGCCGCGGAGCGGAGAGCCTACAATGAGCAGTTCTTC. It codes for CASSPAAERRAYNEQFF.

The chain combines TRBV7-2 with TRBJ2-5; 8 nucleotides agree with TRBD2. The V gene's germline CDR1 is SGHTA and CDR2 FQGNSA. The length of the CDR3 is 16 residues. After removal of 4 bases from V and 2 bases from J, the junction contained 9 bases not matched to a gene. CDR3 in DNA: TGTGCCAGCAGCTGGGAGCGGGAGTTTTGGCAAGAGACCCAGTACTTC. This sequence encodes CASSWEREFWQETQYF. The whole variable domain, remainder taken from reference TRBV7-2 and TRBJ2-5, is GAGVSQSPSNKVTEKGKDVELRCDPISGHTALYWYRQSLGQGLEFLIYFQGNSAPDKSGLPSDRFSAERTGGSVSTLTIQRTQQEDSAVYLCASSWEREFWQETQYFGPGTRLLVL.

This clonotype was counted between two and nine times. The V gene is TRBV5-1, the J gene TRBJ2-1; 15 nucleotides align to TRBD2. The V gene end was trimmed by 3 bases and the J gene end by 9 bases; junction bases not matched to a gene: 10. Germline V gene data show CDR1 as SGHRS and CDR2 as YFSETQ. This CDR3 comprises 17 residues. CDR3 region: CASSSGLAGGQSLEQFF. CDR3 bases: TGCGCCAGCAGCTCCGGACTAGCGGGGGGGCAGTCCCTTGAGCAGTTCTTC.

The genes are TRBV12-3 or TRBV12-4 and TRBJ2-7, with 8 bases matching TRBD1. The CDR3 totals 15 residues. The ends lost 0 bases at V and 2 bases at J; junction bases unmatched: 3. In DNA, the CDR3 is TGTGCCAGCAGTTTAGCGCTGACAGGGGCCTACGAGCAGTACTTC. The encoded protein is CASSLALTGAYEQYF.

This clonotype has a handful of counts. The gene calls are TRBV20-1 and TRBJ1-2; D might be TRBD1 (6 bases). The CDR3 totals 15 residues. V gave up 0 bases and J gave up 3 bases, with 14 bases separating them. The germline V gene encodes CDR1 DFQATT and CDR2 SNEGSKA (reference sequence). The CDR3 DNA is TGCAGTGCTAGAGATGAGGGGGGGTTCGACTATGGCTACACCTTC. Translation: CSARDEGGFDYGYTF.